What follows describes a single T cell receptor beta chain. What it binds is not known. This specimen belongs to a study of cytotoxic CD8 clonotypes in ibrutinib-treated CLL. Study-level results: Lymph node repertoires were not studied, and sampling times were unmatched.

Profiled with immunoSEQ multiplex PCR; TCRdb holds only in-frame clones, not every one. In the table there are about 23,000 clones, about 72% of which are singletons. Germline lookup yields CDR1 SGHRS and CDR2 YFSETQ. V lost 3 bases and J 4 bases, leaving 9 bases between the germline ends. The length of the CDR3 is 13 residues. The sample here was PBMCs, taken after 24 months of ibrutinib treatment. The chain joins TRBV5-1 to TRBJ2-3; D remains unclear. The TCR originated in a human donor with chronic lymphocytic leukemia. The CDR3 DNA reads as TGCGCCAGCAGCTGGAAAAGGGCAGATACGCAGTATTTT. Translating it yields CASSWKRADTQYF. Filled out from reference TRBV5-1 and TRBJ2-3, the complete variable domain reads KAGVTQTPRYLIKTRGQQVTLSCSPISGHRSVSWYQQTPGQGLQFLFEYFSETQRNKGNFPGRFSGRQFSNSRSEMNVSTLELGDSALYLCASSWKRADTQYFGPGTRLTVL.